The next 7 T cell receptor beta chains were all read from a single sample in a study of CD8 T cells in ankylosing spondylitis. Each CDR3 protein is one row after TCRdb ran MiXCR on the 5' RACE reads. The table records some 240,000 distinct CDR3 sequences, about 20% of them present only once. Specimen: blood, either unsorted or a sorted T cell fraction (not recorded which). Receptor source: a male donor with ankylosing spondylitis or in good health (not recorded which).

In its sample, this clonotype was seen a few times. The chain joins TRBV4-1 to TRBJ2-5, with 12 bases that match TRBD2. The CDR3 is made up of 17 amino acids. The trim removed 3 bases at V and 0 bases at J, leaving 5 bases unmatched. Germline V gene data show CDR1 as MGHRA and CDR2 as YSYEKL. CDR3 loop: CASSQGTSGWYQETQYF. DNA for the CDR3: TGCGCCAGCAGCCAGGGGACTAGCGGGTGGTACCAAGAGACCCAGTACTTC.

This clonotype was seen only a few times. The chain is built from TRBV20-1 and TRBJ2-6; D is undetermined. Trimming took off 2 bases at V and 1 base at J, with 9 bases between the two ends. In germline, CDR1 is DFQATT, CDR2 SNEGSKA (reference sequence). The CDR3 is 15 amino acids. The CDR3 region is CSARRSRSGANVLTF. CDR3 DNA sequence: TGCAGTGCTAGAAGGAGCAGGTCTGGGGCCAACGTCCTGACTTTC.

This clonotype has ten or more counts. The J gene is TRBJ2-5, the V gene TRBV9; TRBD2 matches at 8 bases. After removal of 3 bases from V and 5 bases from J, the junction contained 6 bases not matched to a gene. CDR3 length: 14 amino acids. The V gene's germline CDR1 is SGDLS and CDR2 YYNGEE. The CDR3 region has the DNA TGTGCCAGCAGCGGGATGCCTAGCGGGGAGACCCAGTACTTC. Its translation: CASSGMPSGETQYF.

This clonotype showed up just a few times. V usage is TRBV12-3 or TRBV12-4 and J usage is TRBJ2-1; no clear D. With 6 bases removed from V and 8 bases from J, the gap between germline ends came to 11 bases. This CDR3 spans 12 amino acids. CDR3 region: CASSSIWDEQFF. CDR3 sequence (DNA): TGTGCCAGCAGCTCCATCTGGGATGAGCAGTTCTTC.

A word on this clonotype: Being one base from a much bigger clone, this may be a read error. The chain is built from TRBV5-1 and TRBJ2-3; perhaps TRBD1 as D (5 bases). Germline V CDR1 and CDR2: SGHRS, YFSETQ. The length of the CDR3 is 18 residues. Trimming pared 4 bases from V and 2 bases from J, leaving 23 bases between. DNA of the CDR3: TGCGCCAGCAGCCCCAGTAGGGCTGGGGCTTCCCCCACAGATACGCAGTATTTT. It yields the protein CASSPSRAGASPTDTQYF.

The chain is built from TRBV5-5 and TRBJ2-3; 7 nucleotides align to TRBD2. This CDR3 spans 15 amino acids. The V gene end was trimmed by 4 bases and the J gene end by 2 bases; junction bases not matched to a gene: 7. Per the germline V gene, CDR1 is SGHKS and CDR2 is YYEKEE (reference sequence). The DNA of the CDR3 is TGTGCCAGCAGCCTTATCCTAGCGGCCACAGATACGCAGTATTTT. It is translated as CASSLILAATDTQYF.

The V and J genes are TRBV7-9 and TRBJ2-2, with TRBD2 matching 8 bases. Germline V gene data show CDR1 as SEHNR and CDR2 as FQNEAQ (reference sequence). This CDR3 has 16 residues. The V segment lost 6 bases and the J segment 0 bases; nucleotides outside the gene matches: 6. The CDR3 sequence: CASRLEGLANTGELFF. The CDR3, as DNA: TGTGCCAGCAGACTCGAGGGACTAGCGAACACCGGGGAGCTGTTTTTT.